The 7 T cell receptor beta chains below come from one sample, sequenced in a study of shared clonotypes between healthy human individuals. Profiling relied on immunoSEQ multiplex PCR, and the TCRdb table lists in-frame clones only, not all of them. Of 1 million to 1.3 million clones listed, roughly 74% were seen once; the top ten hold roughly 0.61%. Material for sequencing was memory CD4+ T cells from PBMCs. Subset of the sample: CD45RA-negative fraction. Source of these receptors: a man younger than 35 in good health. Some clones in this sample may be carry-over from other donors' samples.

The chain links TRBV5-1 to TRBJ2-7, with D possibly called TRBD1 or TRBD2 (5 bases each). V dropped 7 bases and J dropped 3 bases, with 17 bases sitting between them. This CDR3 region has 14 residues. Germline CDR1 and CDR2: SGHRS and YFSETQ. This chain's CDR3 is CASGDPQGNYEQYF. CDR3 nucleotides: TGCGCCAGCGGGGACCCCCAGGGAAACTACGAGCAGTACTTC.

V is TRBV30 and J is TRBJ2-7; TRBD1 matches at 8 bases. Germline trimming cut 3 bases from V and 2 bases from J; bases unmatched to any gene: 9. Per germline, CDR1 GTSNPN and CDR2 SVGIG (reference sequence). The CDR3 totals 15 residues. The CDR3 here is CAWRPGQGGTYEQYF. The CDR3 bases are TGTGCCTGGAGACCCGGACAGGGAGGAACCTACGAGCAGTACTTC.

In regard to this clone: Other DNA sequences within the sample encode an identical CDR3. This chain connects TRBV5-1 to TRBJ2-3, with 9 bases fitting TRBD2. With 7 bases clipped from V and 4 bases from J, the junction kept 7 bases outside the gene matches. The length of the CDR3 is 14 residues. Germline V CDR1 and CDR2: SGHRS, YFSETQ. The CDR3 nucleotides are TGCGCCAGCTCTCGCTTAGCGGGGGCAGATACGCAGTATTTT. This sequence encodes CASSRLAGADTQYF.

The chain carries TRBV28 and TRBJ1-2; perhaps TRBD1 as D (5 bases). Germline assignment: CDR1 MDHEN and CDR2 SYDVKM. Trimming left V 5 bases short and J 8 bases short, with 18 bases between. This CDR3 contains 14 residues. In nucleotides, the CDR3 is TGTGCCAGCAGTCTGGACATCGGGGTAGGAGGCTACACCTTC. It translates to CASSLDIGVGGYTF.

This clone was observed once. V usage is TRBV10-3 and J usage is TRBJ2-7; D is uncertain. Germline V gives CDR1 ENHRY, CDR2 SYGVKD. CDR3 size: 14 residues. V lost 10 bases and J 2 bases, leaving 18 bases between the germline ends. This CDR3 reads CATSGQREAYEQYF. In nucleotides, the CDR3 is TGTGCCACCTCTGGGCAAAGAGAAGCCTACGAGCAGTACTTC.

Only a few counts were recorded for this clone. V usage is TRBV30 and J usage is TRBJ2-2, with 11 bases that match TRBD1. This CDR3 has 14 amino acids. In germline, CDR1 is GTSNPN, CDR2 SVGIG (reference sequence). The ends lost 3 bases at V and 4 bases at J; junction bases unmatched: 1. The CDR3 sequence is CAWRGTGGTGELFF. The CDR3 DNA reads TGTGCCTGGAGGGGGACAGGGGGCACCGGGGAGCTGTTTTTT. The full variable domain, completed using reference TRBV30 and TRBJ2-2, is SQTIHQWPATLVQPVGSPLSLECTVEGTSNPNLYWYRQAAGRGLQLLFYSVGIGQISSEVPQNLSASRPQDRQFILSSKKLLLSDSGFYLCAWRGTGGTGELFFGEGSRLTVL.

The chain combines TRBV7-3 with TRBJ2-4; no definite D call. The V and J ends lost 0 bases and 6 bases respectively, with 9 bases between them. The CDR3 is made up of 14 amino acids. CDR1 and CDR2 from the germline V gene are SGHTA and FQGTGA. CDR3 sequence: CASSLTVYGNIQYF. DNA of the CDR3: TGTGCCAGCAGCTTAACCGTATATGGAAACATTCAGTACTTC.